What follows are 29 T cell receptor beta chains derived from one specimen sequenced in a study of preoperative IRX-2 immunotherapy in early breast cancer. The table came from immunoSEQ multiplex PCR; TCRdb's copy has only in-frame clones and leaves some out. The sample lists some 32,000 clones, roughly four fifths occurring once. Stated treatment: preoperative locoregional IRX-2 cytokine immunotherapy. The sample here was lymph node tissue, taken from a patient treated with IRX-2 immunotherapy. The receptors originated from a human donor with breast cancer.

CDR3 in DNA: TGTGCCAGCACGGGAGACTTAGGTTATGGAAACACCATATATTTT. Translated: CASTGDLGYGNTIYF. The rearrangement uses TRBV6-8 and TRBJ1-3, with D hard to call. The ends were cut back, 7 bases at V and 3 bases at J, with 16 bases in the middle. This CDR3 has 15 residues. From germline, CDR1 is MNHGY and CDR2 SAAAGT.

This clone showed up just once. The gene calls are TRBV11-3 and TRBJ2-3; D is perhaps TRBD2 (5 bases). This CDR3 contains 14 residues. Deletions cut 3 bases from V and 4 bases from J, with 11 bases between. Per germline, CDR1 SGHNT and CDR2 YENEEA. CDR3 loop: CASSLWPRADTQYF. The CDR3 DNA is TGTGCCAGCAGCTTGTGGCCGAGGGCAGATACGCAGTATTTT.

This clone was seen a single time. The rearrangement joins TRBV19 to TRBJ2-1; 10 bases match TRBD1. The trim removed 10 bases at V and 6 bases at J, leaving 3 bases unmatched. CDR3 length: 12 residues. The germline CDR1 and CDR2 sequences are LNHDA and SQIVND (reference sequence). The CDR3: CAIRTGGNEQFF. CDR3 sequence (DNA): TGTGCCATTAGGACAGGGGGCAATGAGCAGTTCTTC.

The gene calls are TRBV18 and TRBJ2-7; possibly TRBD2 for D (6 bases). Germline loops: CDR1 KGHSH, CDR2 LQKENI. V lost 1 base, J lost 6 bases, and 10 bases lay in between. The CDR3 covers 13 residues. The CDR3 sequence: CASSPHGRGEQYF. DNA of the CDR3: TGTGCCAGCTCACCACACGGGCGGGGCGAGCAGTACTTC.

This clone has just a few counts. The rearrangement uses TRBV19 and TRBJ1-1; D is perhaps TRBD1 (6 bases). The CDR3 runs to 15 residues. V shed 3 bases and J shed 3 bases, with 14 bases lying between them. Looked up from germline, CDR1 is LNHDA and CDR2 is SQIVND (reference sequence). CDR3: CASSIIQGVHTEAFF. CDR3 in DNA: TGTGCCAGTAGTATCATACAGGGAGTACACACTGAAGCTTTCTTT.

This clone was found once. This rearrangement joins TRBV19 to TRBJ1-2; D perhaps matches TRBD1 (6 bases). Germline V gene lookup returns CDR1 LNHDA and CDR2 SQIVND (reference sequence). Trimming cost V 4 bases and J 4 bases, with 16 bases left between them. The CDR3 length is 15 residues. The CDR3 DNA sequence: TGTGCCAGTAGTAATCTCTACAGGGTTGGCTATGGCTACACCTTC. It is translated as CASSNLYRVGYGYTF.

V gene TRBV18 combines with J gene TRBJ1-5, with TRBD1 as a possible D gene (5 bases). This CDR3 contains 15 residues. Deletions cut 3 bases from V and 4 bases from J, with 13 bases between. Per the germline V gene, CDR1 is KGHSH and CDR2 is LQKENI. The CDR3 DNA follows: TGTGCCAGCTCACCGCGGGGCAGCCAGAATCAGCCCCAGCATTTT. Amino acid sequence: CASSPRGSQNQPQHF.

The rearrangement joins TRBV29-1 to TRBJ2-5; 7 positions match TRBD2. This CDR3 spans 16 amino acids. V trimming: 8 bases; J trimming: 2 bases; junction bases outside the gene matches: 17. In germline, CDR1 is SQVTM, CDR2 ANQGSEA. The CDR3 region is CSSTPPGGGIQETQYF. The CDR3 DNA sequence: TGCAGCTCCACACCCCCCGGGGGAGGGATACAAGAGACCCAGTACTTC.

This clone appeared a few times. The chain links TRBV6-7 to TRBJ1-4; perhaps TRBD1 as D (6 bases). TRBV6-7 is recorded as an ORF, its role being uncertain. This CDR3 is 16 amino acids long. V was trimmed by 5 bases and J by 6 bases, leaving 19 bases between them. CDR3 sequence reads: CASSEYWGLSDEKLFF. The CDR3 region has the DNA TGTGCCAGCAGTGAATATTGGGGGCTCTCAGATGAAAAACTGTTTTTT.

The chain combines TRBV18 with TRBJ2-1; 15 nucleotides align to TRBD2. After removal of 4 bases from V and 3 bases from J, the junction contained 4 bases not matched to a gene. Germline CDR1 reads KGHSH; CDR2 reads LQKENI. This CDR3 contains 17 residues. The CDR3 region has the DNA TGTGCCAGCTCACGAGGGACTAGCGGGAGGCACTACAATGAGCAGTTCTTC. It specifies CASSRGTSGRHYNEQFF.

The genes are TRBV19 and TRBJ1-5; possibly TRBD1 for D (5 bases). The germline V gene encodes CDR1 LNHDA and CDR2 SQIVND (reference sequence). The CDR3 is 15 residues long. Trimming cost V 3 bases and J 8 bases, with 17 bases left between them. DNA for the CDR3: TGTGCCAGTAGTATTGAGGGGCGGGGAGATAAGCCCCAGCATTTT. Translation: CASSIEGRGDKPQHF.

This chain links TRBV19 with TRBJ1-5, with D perhaps TRBD1 (5 bases). CDR1 LNHDA and CDR2 SQIVND come from the germline V gene (reference sequence). The ends were cut back, 3 bases at V and 0 bases at J, with 12 bases in the middle. CDR3 length equals 16 residues. CDR3 nucleotide sequence: TGTGCCAGTAGTATTTGGGGGGGTTATAGCAATCAGCCCCAGCATTTT. Translated, it gives CASSIWGGYSNQPQHF. The full variable domain, its missing parts supplied by reference TRBV19 and TRBJ1-5, is DGGITQSPKYLFRKEGQNVTLSCEQNLNHDAMYWYRQDPGQGLRLIYYSQIVNDFQKGDIAEGYSVSREKKESFPLTVTSAQKNPTAFYLCASSIWGGYSNQPQHFGDGTRLSIL.

The rearrangement joins TRBV19 to TRBJ1-2; 8 bases line up with TRBD1. Germline loops: CDR1 LNHDA, CDR2 SQIVND (reference sequence). V trimming: 3 bases; J trimming: 8 bases; junction bases outside the gene matches: 14. The length of the CDR3 is 16 residues. CDR3 residues: CASSIVRTGTKEGYTF. The CDR3 nucleotides read TGTGCCAGTAGTATCGTAAGGACAGGGACGAAAGAAGGCTACACCTTC.

The CDR3 spells CASSLSGRSSGELFF. The CDR3 bases are TGTGCCAGTAGTTTGAGCGGGAGGTCTTCCGGGGAGCTGTTTTTT. The chain joins TRBV19 to TRBJ2-2; TRBD2 matches at 9 bases. The CDR3 totals 15 residues. From germline, CDR1 is LNHDA and CDR2 SQIVND (reference sequence). V trimming: 5 bases; J trimming: 6 bases; junction bases outside the gene matches: 7.

The V gene is TRBV6-9, the J gene TRBJ2-1; D may correspond to TRBD1 or TRBD2 (5 bases each). Trimming left V 8 bases short and J 5 bases short, with 19 bases between. The germline V gene encodes CDR1 MNHGY and CDR2 SVAAGI. The CDR3 is 15 residues long. The CDR3 loop reads CASGTLGKDNNEQFF. Here the CDR3 DNA reads TGTGCCAGCGGGACGCTAGGGAAGGACAACAATGAGCAGTTCTTC.

The chain is built from TRBV6-8 and TRBJ1-2; D call uncertain. Trimming shortened V by 6 bases and J by 9 bases, and 20 bases separated the two germline ends. The CDR3 covers 14 residues. Germline assignment: CDR1 MNHGY and CDR2 SAAAGT. The CDR3: CASSSDDWSGSYTF. CDR3 DNA: TGTGCCAGCAGCTCCGACGACTGGAGTGGGAGCTACACCTTC.

This chain uses TRBV6-8 with TRBJ1-2; TRBD1 might be the D (5 bases). Trimming removed 7 bases from V and 0 bases from J, with 15 bases in between. The germline V gene encodes CDR1 MNHGY and CDR2 SAAAGT. This CDR3 has 15 amino acids. CDR3 region: CASIGAHLSNYGYTF. Here the CDR3 DNA reads TGTGCCAGCATTGGGGCCCACTTATCTAACTATGGCTACACCTTC.

The chain links TRBV29-1 to TRBJ1-4; D remains unclear. The CDR3 consists of 13 residues. In germline, CDR1 is SQVTM, CDR2 ANQGSEA. Trimming took 4 bases from V and 3 from J, leaving 9 bases between them. CDR3 in amino acids: CSVGEGPNEKLFF. CDR3 nucleotide sequence: TGCAGCGTTGGGGAGGGCCCTAATGAAAAACTGTTTTTT.

The chain carries TRBV19 and TRBJ1-5; 7 bases map to TRBD1. CDR1 and CDR2 from the germline V gene are LNHDA and SQIVND (reference sequence). The CDR3 loop spans 18 amino acids. V trimming: 6 bases; J trimming: 0 bases; junction bases outside the gene matches: 14. CDR3 coding DNA: TGTGCCAGTAGCCATAGGACAGGCGGATCTTATAGCAATCAGCCCCAGCATTTT. Translated, it gives CASSHRTGGSYSNQPQHF.

This clone came up a few times. This chain's CDR3 is CAWSANRGAAYEQYF. The CDR3 DNA reads TGTGCCTGGAGTGCCAACAGGGGAGCAGCCTACGAGCAGTACTTC. The chain carries TRBV30 and TRBJ2-7, with TRBD1 matching over 7 bases. V lost 1 base, J lost 2 bases, and 8 bases stayed unmatched. The CDR3 runs 15 residues. Per the germline V gene, CDR1 is GTSNPN and CDR2 is SVGIG (reference sequence).

The chain has TRBV28 and TRBJ1-1; tentative D call: TRBD1 (5 bases). The V end lost 5 bases, the J end lost 1 base, and 8 bases lay between the germline ends. Germline V CDR1 and CDR2: MDHEN, SYDVKM. The CDR3 extends over 13 amino acids. CDR3 bases: TGTGCCAGCAGTCAAGGACAGAACACTGAAGCTTTCTTT. It yields the protein CASSQGQNTEAFF.

The chain joins TRBV28 to TRBJ1-1, with 7 positions matching TRBD1. Trimming took 5 bases from V and 9 from J; bases not matched to a gene: 6. The CDR3 consists of 12 residues. CDR1 and CDR2 from the germline V gene are MDHEN and SYDVKM. In nucleotides, the CDR3 is TGTGCCAGCAGTAGGGGCAGGGGGAAAGCTTTCTTT. Protein product: CASSRGRGKAFF. Combining the CDR3 with reference TRBV28 and TRBJ1-1 gives the whole variable domain DVKVTQSSRYLVKRTGEKVFLECVQDMDHENMFWYRQDPGLGLRLIYFSYDVKMKEKGDIPEGYSVSREKKERFSLILESASTNQTSMYLCASSRGRGKAFFGQGTRLTVV.

The rearrangement uses TRBV7-6 and TRBJ1-4; 10 nucleotides match TRBD1. This CDR3 has 14 amino acids. The germline CDR1 and CDR2 sequences are SGHVS and FNYEAQ. The DNA of the CDR3 is TGTGCGACCGGGACAGGGGCGTCTAATGAAAAACTGTTTTTT. It specifies CATGTGASNEKLFF.

The chain recombines TRBV18 with TRBJ2-7; D may be TRBD2 (6 bases). The CDR3 has 16 residues. Trimming pared 0 bases from V and 5 bases from J, leaving 17 bases between. CDR1 is KGHSH, CDR2 LQKENI, per germline. CDR3 region: CASSPPSRGSYNEQYF. Written as DNA, the CDR3 is TGTGCCAGCTCACCACCGTCACGGGGGTCTTACAACGAGCAGTACTTC.

As regards this clone: One junction end does not reproduce the germline sequence, and a read error may be involved. J is TRBJ2-7 and V is TRBV15; tentative D call: TRBD2 (5 bases). This CDR3 is built from 15 residues. Germline CDR1 and CDR2: LNHNV and YYDKDF (reference sequence). The CDR3 protein is CASSLARDGTYEQYF. CDR3 coding DNA: TGTGCCAGCAGCTTAGCGAGAGACGGGACCTACGAGCAGTACTTC.

The chain is built from TRBV18 and TRBJ2-1; no clear D gene. This CDR3 spans 15 amino acids. In germline, CDR1 is KGHSH, CDR2 LQKENI. Deletions cut 3 bases from V and 9 bases from J, with 18 bases between. In DNA, the CDR3 is TGTGCCAGCTCACCCCCTAGTGGTCAGGCCAGTGAGCAGTTCTTC. It encodes CASSPPSGQASEQFF.

The genes are TRBV11-3 and TRBJ2-7; D could derive from TRBD1 or TRBD2 (5 bases each). This CDR3 region has 14 residues. The V end lost 3 bases, the J end lost 3 bases, and 12 bases lay between the germline ends. Germline CDR1 is SGHNT and CDR2 is YENEEA. The CDR3 sequence: CASSLLRGLYEQYF. In DNA, the CDR3 is TGTGCCAGCAGCTTGTTGAGGGGTCTCTACGAGCAGTACTTC.

The V gene is TRBV28, the J gene TRBJ2-2; D may be TRBD2 (6 bases). Deletions cut 3 bases from V and 0 bases from J, with 11 bases between. The CDR3 is made up of 16 amino acids. CDR1 and CDR2 (germline): MDHEN, SYDVKM. The CDR3 nucleotides are TGTGCCAGCAGTTTGGGGCGGGGTCCGAACACCGGGGAGCTGTTTTTT. Amino acids: CASSLGRGPNTGELFF.

This clone was seen just once. This chain joins TRBV4-1 and TRBJ1-1, with no clear D. Germline CDR1 is MGHRA and CDR2 is YSYEKL. This CDR3 has 14 amino acids. V was clipped by 0 bases and J by 4 bases, with 9 bases between them. The CDR3 coding sequence is TGCGCCAGCAGCCAAGATCCGGGGAGCACTGAAGCTTTCTTT. Residues: CASSQDPGSTEAFF.